What follows is one TCR beta chain and its context. Its specificity is not known. Method: immunoSEQ multiplex PCR; TCRdb's copy keeps in-frame clones and lacks some. The sample yields 2.3 million or so clones, more than 80% seen once. These data come from a study of shared clonotypes between healthy human individuals. Germline CDR1 SNHLY, CDR2 FYNNEI. This CDR3 is 15 amino acids long. J was trimmed by 1 base and V by 7 bases; bases with no gene match: 8. Study results and caveats: Richness estimates generally favored naive over memory subsets. Compared with clonotypes that all four donors shared, non-shared clonotypes had lower generation probabilities.

The chain couples TRBV2 to TRBJ1-1; 8 bases map to TRBD1. The material sequenced was naive CD4+ T cells from PBMCs. Subset specified: CD45RA+ positively selected. The sequence was collected from a man between 18 and 35 years old in good health. Some clones in this sample may be carry-over from other donors' samples. The CDR3 protein is CASTTQGAPNTEAFF. CDR3 DNA: TGTGCCAGCACTACCCAGGGGGCCCCGAACACTGAAGCTTTCTTT. Complete variable domain (other parts from reference TRBV2 and TRBJ1-1): EPEVTQTPSHQVTQMGQEVILRCVPISNHLYFYWYRQILGQKVEFLVSFYNNEISEKSEIFDDQFSVERPDGSNFTLKIRSTKLEDSAMYFCASTTQGAPNTEAFFGQGTRLTVV.